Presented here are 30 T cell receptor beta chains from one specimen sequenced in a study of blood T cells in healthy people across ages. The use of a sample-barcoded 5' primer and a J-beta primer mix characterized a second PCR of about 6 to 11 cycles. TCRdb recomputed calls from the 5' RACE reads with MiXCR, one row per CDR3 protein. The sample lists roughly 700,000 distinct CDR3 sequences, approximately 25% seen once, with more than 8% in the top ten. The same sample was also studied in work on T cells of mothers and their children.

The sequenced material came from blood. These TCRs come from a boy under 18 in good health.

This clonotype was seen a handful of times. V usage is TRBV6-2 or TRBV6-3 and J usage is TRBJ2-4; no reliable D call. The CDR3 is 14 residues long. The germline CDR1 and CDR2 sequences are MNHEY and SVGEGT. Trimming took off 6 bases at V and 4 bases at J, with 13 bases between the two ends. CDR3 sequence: CASSPPHQKNIQYF. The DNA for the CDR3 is TGTGCCAGCAGCCCCCCCCACCAAAAAAACATTCAGTACTTC.

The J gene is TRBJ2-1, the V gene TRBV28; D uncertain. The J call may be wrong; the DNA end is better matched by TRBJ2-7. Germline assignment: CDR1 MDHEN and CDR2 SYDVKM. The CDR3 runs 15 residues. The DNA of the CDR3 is TGTGCCAGCAGCTACGGTGGACCGTCTGACAACGAGCAGTACTTC. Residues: CASSYGGPSDNEQYF.

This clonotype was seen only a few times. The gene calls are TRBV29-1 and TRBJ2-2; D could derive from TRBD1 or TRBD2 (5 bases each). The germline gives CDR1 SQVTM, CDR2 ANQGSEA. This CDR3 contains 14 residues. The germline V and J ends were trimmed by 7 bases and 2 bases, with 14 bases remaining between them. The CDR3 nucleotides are TGCAGCGCGACGGGACGGACTAACACCGGGGAGCTGTTTTTT. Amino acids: CSATGRTNTGELFF.

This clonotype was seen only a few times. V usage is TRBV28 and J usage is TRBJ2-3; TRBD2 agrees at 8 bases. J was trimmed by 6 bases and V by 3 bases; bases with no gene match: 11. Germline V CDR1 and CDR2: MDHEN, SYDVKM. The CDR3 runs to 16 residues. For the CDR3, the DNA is TGTGCCAGCAGTTTTAGGGGAGCGGGAGTAGGGGATACGCAGTATTTT. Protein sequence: CASSFRGAGVGDTQYF. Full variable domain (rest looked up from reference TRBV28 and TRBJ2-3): DVKVTQSSRYLVKRTGEKVFLECVQDMDHENMFWYRQDPGLGLRLIYFSYDVKMKEKGDIPEGYSVSREKKERFSLILESASTNQTSMYLCASSFRGAGVGDTQYFGPGTRLTVL.

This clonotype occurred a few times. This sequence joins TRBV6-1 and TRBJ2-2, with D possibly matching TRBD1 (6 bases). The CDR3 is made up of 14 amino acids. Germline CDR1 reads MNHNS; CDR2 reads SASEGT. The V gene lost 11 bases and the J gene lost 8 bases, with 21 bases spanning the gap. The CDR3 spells CAVDARGVMGELFF. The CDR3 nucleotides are TGTGCCGTTGACGCCAGGGGAGTGATGGGGGAGCTGTTTTTT.

Written as DNA, the CDR3 is TGTGCCAGCAGTTTAAGCGGGAGGAATCCTCCCGGGGAGCTGTTTTTT. Protein: CASSLSGRNPPGELFF. V usage is TRBV28 and J usage is TRBJ2-2, with 9 bases lining up with TRBD2. The CDR3 length is 16 residues. CDR1 MDHEN and CDR2 SYDVKM come from the germline V gene. V trimming: 2 bases; J trimming: 6 bases; junction bases outside the gene matches: 7.

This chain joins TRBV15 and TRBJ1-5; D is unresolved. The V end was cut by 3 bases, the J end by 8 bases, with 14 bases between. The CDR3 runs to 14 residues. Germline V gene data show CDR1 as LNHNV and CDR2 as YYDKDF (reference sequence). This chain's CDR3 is CATSSLFTEKPQHF. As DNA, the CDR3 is TGTGCCACCAGCAGCCTTTTCACGGAGAAGCCCCAGCATTTT. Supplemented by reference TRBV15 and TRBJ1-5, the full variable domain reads DAMVIQNPRYQVTQFGKPVTLSCSQTLNHNVMYWYQQKSSQAPKLLFHYYDKDFNNEADTPDNFQSRRPNTSFCFLDIRSPGLGDTAMYLCATSSLFTEKPQHFGDGTRLSIL.

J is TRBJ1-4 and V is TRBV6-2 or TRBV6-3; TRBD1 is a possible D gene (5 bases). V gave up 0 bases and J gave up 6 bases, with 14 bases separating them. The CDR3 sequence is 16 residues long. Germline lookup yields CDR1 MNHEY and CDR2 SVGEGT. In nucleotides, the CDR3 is TGTGCCAGCAGTTACTCGAGCTGGGACGGGGATGAAAAACTGTTTTTT. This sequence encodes CASSYSSWDGDEKLFF.

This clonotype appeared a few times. The CDR3 here is CASSLWGGANYGYTF. CDR3 bases: TGTGCCAGCAGCTTATGGGGGGGAGCTAACTATGGCTACACCTTC. The V call is TRBV7-9, the J call TRBJ1-2; the D gene is possibly TRBD1 (5 bases). CDR3 length: 15 amino acids. Germline V gives CDR1 SEHNR, CDR2 FQNEAQ (reference sequence). Trimming took off 2 bases at V and 0 bases at J, with 10 bases between the two ends.

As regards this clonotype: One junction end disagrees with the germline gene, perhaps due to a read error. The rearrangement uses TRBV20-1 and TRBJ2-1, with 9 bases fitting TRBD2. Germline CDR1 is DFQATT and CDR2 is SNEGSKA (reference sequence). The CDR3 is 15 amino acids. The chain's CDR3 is CSARDLAGGPDEQLF. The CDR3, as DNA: TGCAGTGCTAGAGATCTCGCGGGAGGGCCGGATGAGCAGCTCTTC.

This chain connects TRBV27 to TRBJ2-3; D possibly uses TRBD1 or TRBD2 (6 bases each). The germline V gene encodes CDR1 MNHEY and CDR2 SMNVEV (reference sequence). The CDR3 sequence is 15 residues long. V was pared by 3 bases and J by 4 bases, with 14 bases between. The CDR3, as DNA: TGTGCCAGCAGTTTTGGGGGGCTTAACCCAGATACGCAGTATTTT. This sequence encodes CASSFGGLNPDTQYF.

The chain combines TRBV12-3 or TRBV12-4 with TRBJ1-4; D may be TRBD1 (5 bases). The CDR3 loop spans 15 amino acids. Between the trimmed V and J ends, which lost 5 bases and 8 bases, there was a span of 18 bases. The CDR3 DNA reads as TGTGCCAGCAGTCCGCGTGGGGGATTGGGGGAAAAACTGTTTTTT. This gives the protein CASSPRGGLGEKLFF.

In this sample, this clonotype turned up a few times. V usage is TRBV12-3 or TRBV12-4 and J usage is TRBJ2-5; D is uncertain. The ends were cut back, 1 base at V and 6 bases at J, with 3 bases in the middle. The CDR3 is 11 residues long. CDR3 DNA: TGTGCCAGCAGTTTAGATCAGACCCAGTACTTC. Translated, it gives CASSLDQTQYF.

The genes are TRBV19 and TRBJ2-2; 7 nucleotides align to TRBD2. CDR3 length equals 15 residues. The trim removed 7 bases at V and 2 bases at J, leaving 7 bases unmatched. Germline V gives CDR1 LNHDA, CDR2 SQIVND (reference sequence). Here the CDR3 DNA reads TGTGCCAGTACTGGGCGGGGGTTCAACACCGGGGAGCTGTTTTTT. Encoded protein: CASTGRGFNTGELFF.

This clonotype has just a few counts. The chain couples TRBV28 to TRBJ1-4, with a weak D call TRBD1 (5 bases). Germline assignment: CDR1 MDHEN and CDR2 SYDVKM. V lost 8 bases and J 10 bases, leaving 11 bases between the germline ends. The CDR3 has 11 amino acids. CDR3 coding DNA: TGTGCCAGCTGGGGGACCCGAAAACTGTTTTTT. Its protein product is CASWGTRKLFF.

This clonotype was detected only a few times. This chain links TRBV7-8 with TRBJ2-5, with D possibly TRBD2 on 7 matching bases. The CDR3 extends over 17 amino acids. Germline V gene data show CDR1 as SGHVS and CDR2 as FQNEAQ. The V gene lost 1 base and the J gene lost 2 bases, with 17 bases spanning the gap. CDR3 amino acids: CASSLGREGVWQETQYF. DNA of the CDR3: TGTGCCAGCAGCTTAGGCAGGGAGGGGGTATGGCAAGAGACCCAGTACTTC.

The CDR3 DNA reads as TGTGCCAGCAGCTTAGTGCCTAGCGGGGGGGCAGGTGAGCAGTTCTTC. It codes for CASSLVPSGGAGEQFF. J is TRBJ2-5 and V is TRBV7-2; 12 bases align to TRBD2. Judging by the DNA end, TRBJ2-1 fits better; the J call may be wrong. The CDR3 runs 16 residues. The germline gives CDR1 SGHTA, CDR2 FQGNSA.

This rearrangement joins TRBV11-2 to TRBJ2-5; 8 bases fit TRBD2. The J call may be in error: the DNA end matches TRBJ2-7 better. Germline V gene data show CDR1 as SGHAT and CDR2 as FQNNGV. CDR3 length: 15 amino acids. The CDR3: CASSALSGGPYEQYF. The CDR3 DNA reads TGTGCCAGCAGCGCCCTTTCGGGAGGGCCCTACGAGCAGTACTTC.

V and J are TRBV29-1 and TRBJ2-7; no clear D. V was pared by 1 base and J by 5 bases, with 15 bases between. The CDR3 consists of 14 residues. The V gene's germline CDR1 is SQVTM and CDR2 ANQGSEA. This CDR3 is CSVEVSEEGHEQYF. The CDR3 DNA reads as TGCAGCGTTGAAGTCTCAGAGGAAGGGCACGAGCAGTACTTC.

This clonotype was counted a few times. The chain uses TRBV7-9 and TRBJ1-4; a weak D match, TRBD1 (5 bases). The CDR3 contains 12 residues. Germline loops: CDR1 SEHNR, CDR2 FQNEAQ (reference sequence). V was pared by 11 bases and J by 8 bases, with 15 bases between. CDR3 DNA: TGTGCCGCCCGGGGAGGGGAGGAAAAACTGTTTTTT. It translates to CAARGGEEKLFF.

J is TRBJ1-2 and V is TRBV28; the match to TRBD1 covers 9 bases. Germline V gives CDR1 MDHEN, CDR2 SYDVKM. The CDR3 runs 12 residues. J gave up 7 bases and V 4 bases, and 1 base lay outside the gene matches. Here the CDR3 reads CASSSQGAGYTF. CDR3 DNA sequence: TGTGCCAGCAGTTCACAGGGGGCTGGCTACACCTTC.

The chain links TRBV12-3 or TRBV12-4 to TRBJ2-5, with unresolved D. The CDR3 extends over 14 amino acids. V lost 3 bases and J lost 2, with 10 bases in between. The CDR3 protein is CASSFVIEQETQYF. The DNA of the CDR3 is TGTGCCAGCAGTTTCGTTATCGAACAAGAGACCCAGTACTTC.

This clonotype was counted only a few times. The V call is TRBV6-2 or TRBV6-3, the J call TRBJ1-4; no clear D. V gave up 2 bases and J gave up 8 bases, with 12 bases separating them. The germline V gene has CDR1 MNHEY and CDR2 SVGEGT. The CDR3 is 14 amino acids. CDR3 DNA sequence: TGTGCCAGCAGTTACGACTCGATGGACGAAAAACTGTTTTTT. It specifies CASSYDSMDEKLFF.

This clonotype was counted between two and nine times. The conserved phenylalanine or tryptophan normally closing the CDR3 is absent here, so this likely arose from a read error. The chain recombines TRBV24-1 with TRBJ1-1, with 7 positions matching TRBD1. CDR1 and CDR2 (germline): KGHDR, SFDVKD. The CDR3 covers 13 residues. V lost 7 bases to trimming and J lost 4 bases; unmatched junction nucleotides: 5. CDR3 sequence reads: CATSLTGTTEAFL. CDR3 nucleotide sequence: TGTGCCACCAGCCTGACAGGGACCACTGAAGCTTTCCTT.

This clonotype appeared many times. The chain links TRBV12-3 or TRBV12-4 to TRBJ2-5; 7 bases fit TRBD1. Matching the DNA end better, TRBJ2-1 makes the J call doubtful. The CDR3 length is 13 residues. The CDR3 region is CASRDRDYNEQFF. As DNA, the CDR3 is TGTGCCAGCAGAGACAGGGACTACAATGAGCAGTTCTTC.

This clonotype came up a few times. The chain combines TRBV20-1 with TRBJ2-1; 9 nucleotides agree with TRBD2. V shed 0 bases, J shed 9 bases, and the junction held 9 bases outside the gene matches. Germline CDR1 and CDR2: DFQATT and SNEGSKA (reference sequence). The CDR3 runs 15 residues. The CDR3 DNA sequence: TGCAGTGCTAGAGATCGACTAGCGGAGTGGGGTGAGCAGTTCTTC. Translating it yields CSARDRLAEWGEQFF.

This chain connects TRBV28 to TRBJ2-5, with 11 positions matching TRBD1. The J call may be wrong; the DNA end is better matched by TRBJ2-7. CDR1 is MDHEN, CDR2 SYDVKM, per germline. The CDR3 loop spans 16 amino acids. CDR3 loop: CASSWGRGQGVYEQYF. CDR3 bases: TGTGCCAGCAGTTGGGGGCGGGGACAGGGGGTTTACGAGCAGTACTTC.

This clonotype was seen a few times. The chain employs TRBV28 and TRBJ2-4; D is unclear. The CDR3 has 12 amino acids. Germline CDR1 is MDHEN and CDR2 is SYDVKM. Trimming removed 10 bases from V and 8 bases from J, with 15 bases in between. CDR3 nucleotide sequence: TGTGCCACCTCAGATAGGGTGGACATTCAGTACTTC. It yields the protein CATSDRVDIQYF.

The CDR3 protein is CASSSLRTGGNGELFF. The CDR3 bases are TGTGCCAGCAGCTCTCTAAGGACAGGGGGCAACGGGGAGCTGTTTTTT. The chain employs TRBV5-6 and TRBJ2-2; 11 nucleotides agree with TRBD1. The J segment lost 7 bases and the V segment lost 3 bases, leaving 8 bases of the junction unmatched. The CDR3 consists of 16 residues. Germline lookup yields CDR1 SGHDT and CDR2 YYEEEE.

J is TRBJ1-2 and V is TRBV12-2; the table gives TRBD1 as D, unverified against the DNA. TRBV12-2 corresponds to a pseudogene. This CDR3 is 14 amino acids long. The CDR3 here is CASRLNRHEYGYTF. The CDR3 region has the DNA TGTGCAAGTCGCTTAAACAGGCACGAGTATGGCTACACCTTC.